A selection of T cell receptor beta chains follows, all from one sample in a study of T-cell memory formation after mild COVID-19. Via MiXCR, TCRdb re-called the 5' RACE reads, giving one row per CDR3 protein. Of some 54,000 distinct CDR3 sequences listed, over 7.5% are singletons. Sequencing was carried out using PBMCs or a T cell subset sorted from them (not recorded which). These receptors came from a man in his late teens or twenties who had mild COVID-19 (a few samples of this study predate the infection). Cell type and time point are not known. Both conserved end residues are part of each CDR3. The D gene is left open where the match is weak. Expanded clones get a size class; other rows say once, few or many, or leave the size out.

D gene,V gene,clone size,J gene,CDR3 DNA,CDR3 protein
.,TRBV20-1,.,TRBJ2-3,TGCAGTGCTAGGCTGGAAGGCACAGATACGCAGTATTTT,CSARLEGTDTQYF
.,TRBV7-2,few,TRBJ1-5,TGTGCCAGCAGCTTAGAGGGCTCAAGCAATCAGCCCCAGCATTTT,CASSLEGSSNQPQHF
.,TRBV20-1,.,TRBJ2-5,TGCAGTGCTAGAGCCAGTCAGGGCCAAGAGACCCAGTACTTC,CSARASQGQETQYF
TRBD1,TRBV7-9,.,TRBJ1-4,TGTGCCAGCAGCTCTCCCAAACAGGGGCGCGGTGAAAAACTGTTTTTT,CASSSPKQGRGEKLFF
.,TRBV6-5,many,TRBJ1-2,TGTGCCAGCAGCCAGACCGGCGGCTATGGCTACACCTTC,CASSQTGGYGYTF
TRBD2,TRBV7-2,few,TRBJ2-3,TGTGCCAGCAGCTTAGGTTTCGGGGGGGCAGATACGCAGTATTTT,CASSLGFGGADTQYF
TRBD1,TRBV20-1,many,TRBJ1-1,TGCAGTGCTAGGAGGGACAGCTTAGGGGATTCAGCTTTCTTT,CSARRDSLGDSAFF
.,TRBV5-4,.,TRBJ1-4,TGTGCCAGCAGCCGGCGCGACCCCAATGAAAAACTGTTTTTT,CASSRRDPNEKLFF
.,TRBV5-1,few,TRBJ2-3,TGCGCCAGCAGCACCACCCCGACCCTAACAGATACGCAGTATTTT,CASSTTPTLTDTQYF
.,TRBV2,.,TRBJ2-5,TGTGCCAGCAGTGGGGAGCTAGAGACCCAGTACTTC,CASSGELETQYF
.,TRBV7-9,.,TRBJ1-2,TGTGCCAGCCAGGGAAGCTATGGCTACACCTTC,CASQGSYGYTF
TRBD2,TRBV7-6,.,TRBJ2-3,TGTGCCAGCAGCCCCTTGGGTAGCGGGGTTGGGCAGTATTTT,CASSPLGSGVGQYF
.,TRBV5-1,many,TRBJ1-2,TGCGCCAGCAGCCTCAATAGTGGATCGGAGCCCTCTGGCTACACCTTC,CASSLNSGSEPSGYTF
.,TRBV28,.,TRBJ1-5,TGTGCCAGCAGTTTAAATACAAGAGATCAGCCCCAGCATTTT,CASSLNTRDQPQHF
.,TRBV5-6,.,TRBJ1-2,TGTGCCAGCAGCTCTGCCGACAGTACCTATGGCTACACCTTC,CASSSADSTYGYTF
TRBD1,TRBV5-1,.,TRBJ2-1,TGCGCCAGCAGCTCCGGACAGGGTTACGAGCAGTTCTTC,CASSSGQGYEQFF
TRBD2,TRBV7-8,few,TRBJ2-7,TGTGCCAGCAGCTTAGACGGGGGGTTCTACGAGCAGTACTTC,CASSLDGGFYEQYF
TRBD1,TRBV12-3/TRBV12-4,few,TRBJ1-6,TGTGCCAGCAGTCGCGAGGGGGCAGTCAATTCACCCCTCCACTTT,CASSREGAVNSPLHF
.,TRBV6-2/TRBV6-3,.,TRBJ1-2,TGTGCCAGCAACGCGGGGGGTTATAACTATGGCTACACCTTC,CASNAGGYNYGYTF
TRBD1,TRBV12-3/TRBV12-4,.,TRBJ2-4,TGTGCCAGCAGTTTAGCGGGACAGGGGAAAGACATTCAGTACTTC,CASSLAGQGKDIQYF
.,TRBV7-3,few,TRBJ2-3,TGTGCCAGCAGCAGCACAGGGACTACCACAGATACGCAGTATTTT,CASSSTGTTTDTQYF
.,TRBV7-9,.,TRBJ2-1,TGTGCCAACAGCTTAGGGGGAGACAATGAGCAGTTCTTC,CANSLGGDNEQFF
TRBD1,TRBV20-1,few,TRBJ1-2,TGCAGTGCCCCGGGACAGGGGGCATTTGGCTACACCTTC,CSAPGQGAFGYTF
.,TRBV29-1,few,TRBJ2-6,TGCAGCGTTGGACAGACCTCTGGGGCCAACGTCCTGACTTTC,CSVGQTSGANVLTF
.,TRBV7-9,few,TRBJ2-1,TGTGCCAGCAGAGGACAGACCAATGAGCAGTTCTTC,CASRGQTNEQFF
.,TRBV7-2,few,TRBJ1-4,TGTGCCAGCAGCCACGCTAATGAAAAACTGTTTTTT,CASSHANEKLFF
.,TRBV5-1,few,TRBJ2-7,TGCGCCAGCAGCTCGTCACACAGGGAAGACGAGCAGTACTTC,CASSSSHREDEQYF
TRBD2,TRBV20-1,many,TRBJ2-5,TGCAGTGCTAGAAGGCCGGGGAGTAGCGGGGGGTTACAAGAGACCCAGTACTTC,CSARRPGSSGGLQETQYF
.,TRBV19,few,TRBJ2-7,TGTGCCAGTCCCATGAGGGCTCCACCCTACGAGCAGTACTTC,CASPMRAPPYEQYF
.,TRBV7-3,few,TRBJ2-2,TGTGCCAGCAGCCCGACGGCGGCTCTGCGGGGGGAGCTGTTTTTT,CASSPTAALRGELFF
.,TRBV4-3,.,TRBJ2-1,TGCGCCAGCAGCTGGAGCCTAGTGACGGGGGCTGGTGAGCAGTTCTTC,CASSWSLVTGAGEQFF
.,TRBV12-3/TRBV12-4,.,TRBJ2-1,TGTGCCAGCAGTAAAAACAGGGTTGGGAATGAGCAGTTCTTC,CASSKNRVGNEQFF
.,TRBV5-1,many,TRBJ2-1,TGCGCCAGCAGCTTGGCCCGGCAGGGGTATGGCAATGAGCAGTTCTTC,CASSLARQGYGNEQFF
.,TRBV5-1,many,TRBJ2-7,TGCGCCAGCAGCTTTAGGGACGACTCCTACGAGCAGTACTTC,CASSFRDDSYEQYF
TRBD2,TRBV18,.,TRBJ2-3,TGTGCCAGCTCCCGTAGCGGGCTCGGAGATACGCAGTATTTT,CASSRSGLGDTQYF
.,TRBV5-4,many,TRBJ2-1,TGTGCCAGCAGCTGGGGTAATGAGCAGTTCTTC,CASSWGNEQFF
.,TRBV10-3,few,TRBJ1-2,TGTGCCATCAGTGAGTCGGCCAACAACTATGGCTACACCTTC,CAISESANNYGYTF
.,TRBV30,many,TRBJ2-7,TGTGCCTGTCACCGGGACGGATCCTACGAGCAGTACTTC,CACHRDGSYEQYF
TRBD2,TRBV4-2,many,TRBJ2-1,TGTGCCAGCAGCCACAGGCCGGGGGGGAACAATGAGCAGTTCTTC,CASSHRPGGNNEQFF
.,TRBV7-2,few,TRBJ1-5,TGTGCCAGCAGCGTCGCGGCAGGGCCCAATCAGCCCCAGCATTTT,CASSVAAGPNQPQHF
TRBD2,TRBV12-3/TRBV12-4,few,TRBJ2-1,TGTGCCAGCAGTCCCACTAGCGGGGGCGATGAGCAGTTCTTC,CASSPTSGGDEQFF
.,TRBV5-6,few,TRBJ2-3,TGTGCCAGCAGCTGGGTCATGGGCGGGGGCACAGATACGCAGTATTTT,CASSWVMGGGTDTQYF
TRBD2,TRBV6-5,few,TRBJ2-3,TGTGCCAGCCGGAACGGGGGGACAGATACGCAGTATTTT,CASRNGGTDTQYF
TRBD1,TRBV5-1,few,TRBJ2-1,TGCGCCAGCGGGCCCTCAGGGGGAGCGTATAGTGAGCAGTTCTTC,CASGPSGGAYSEQFF
TRBD2,TRBV5-1,few,TRBJ2-3,TGCGCCAGCAGCTTGCTGTCGGGGGGGCCGACAGATACGCAGTATTTT,CASSLLSGGPTDTQYF
.,TRBV4-1,few,TRBJ2-3,TGCGCCAGCAGCCAAGCCGATAGCACAGATACGCAGTATTTT,CASSQADSTDTQYF